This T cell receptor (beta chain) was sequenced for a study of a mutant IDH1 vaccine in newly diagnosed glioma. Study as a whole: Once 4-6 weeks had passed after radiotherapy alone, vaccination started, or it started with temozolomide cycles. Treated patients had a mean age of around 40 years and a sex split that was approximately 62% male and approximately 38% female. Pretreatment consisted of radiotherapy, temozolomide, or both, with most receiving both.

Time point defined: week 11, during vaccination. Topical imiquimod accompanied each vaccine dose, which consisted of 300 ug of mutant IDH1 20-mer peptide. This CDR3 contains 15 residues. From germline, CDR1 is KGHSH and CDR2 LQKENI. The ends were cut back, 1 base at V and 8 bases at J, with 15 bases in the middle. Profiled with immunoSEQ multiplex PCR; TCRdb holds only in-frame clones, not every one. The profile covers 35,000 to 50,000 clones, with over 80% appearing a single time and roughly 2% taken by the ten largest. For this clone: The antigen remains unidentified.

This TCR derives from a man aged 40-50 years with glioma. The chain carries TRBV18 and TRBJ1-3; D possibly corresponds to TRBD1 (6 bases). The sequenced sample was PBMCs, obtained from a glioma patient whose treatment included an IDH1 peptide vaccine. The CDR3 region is CASSPRGAGGHTIYF. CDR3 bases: TGTGCCAGCTCACCACGGGGGGCAGGCGGACACACCATATATTTT.